The sample holds many counts of the clone carrying this T cell receptor beta chain. Investigators profiled TCR beta VDJ and CDR3 from genomic DNA template. TCRdb used MiXCR to reprocess the reads, holding one entry per CDR3 protein. The data hold some 82,000 distinct CDR3 sequences, with 40% to 55% observed a single time. The data derive from a study of CD8+CD57+ T cells in acquired aplastic anemia. Sequenced: sorted CD4+, CD8+, or CD8+CD57+ T cells (not recorded which) from PBMCs. This sequence originates from a human donor in good health, serving as a control.

The CDR3 region has the DNA TGTGCCATCAGTGCCAGTGGAAAACAAGACTATGGCTACACCTTC. Translating it yields CAISASGKQDYGYTF. V and J are TRBV10-3 and TRBJ1-2; no reliable D call. The CDR3 extends over 15 amino acids. Germline CDR1 is ENHRY and CDR2 is SYGVKD. Trimming removed 4 bases at V and 3 bases at J, with 15 bases between.